The rows below give T cell receptor beta chains drawn from one sample of a study of response to subunit inactivated influenza vaccine. TCRdb re-called the RT-PCR reads through MiXCR, storing one row per CDR3 protein. Among some 600,000 distinct CDR3 sequences listed, about 14% were seen once. Sequenced here: PBMCs from blood, sampled roughly 15 days before vaccination. All receptors derive from a man in his fifties who received an inactivated influenza vaccine. CDR3s include the opening cysteine and the closing phenylalanine or tryptophan. Fields, in order: V gene, clone size, D gene, CDR3 length, J gene, CDR3 DNA, CDR3 protein. A D gene is named only where the DNA matches it firmly. Clone size is given for some rows only: seen once, a few or many times, or a class if the clone is expanded.

TRBV5-4	few	.	15	TRBJ1-2	TGTGCCAGCAGCTTGGGGTCAGGGAGCAACTATGGCTACACCTTC	CASSLGSGSNYGYTF
TRBV10-3	.	TRBD2	18	TRBJ2-3	TGTGCCATCAGCTTGCGGACTAGCGGGAGGACTAGCACAGATACGCAGTATTTT	CAISLRTSGRTSTDTQYF
TRBV7-2	many	.	13	TRBJ1-6	TGTGCCAGCAGCTATAGTTATAATTCACCCCTCCACTTT	CASSYSYNSPLHF
TRBV19	few	TRBD2	14	TRBJ2-1	TGTGCCAGTAGTATACTAGCGGGCTACAATGAGCAGTTCTTC	CASSILAGYNEQFF
TRBV5-6	.	.	15	TRBJ2-7	TGTGCCAGCAGCACTACCTTACGGTGTTGGTACGAGCAGTACTTC	CASSTTLRCWYEQYF
TRBV4-1	.	.	15	TRBJ1-4	TGCGCCAGCAGCCCGTCAAACGGACTATTGGAAAAACTGTTTTTT	CASSPSNGLLEKLFF
TRBV10-3	.	.	13	TRBJ2-1	TGTGCCATCAGTGACGGACGGTACAATGAGCAGTTCTTC	CAISDGRYNEQFF
TRBV3-1	.	.	16	TRBJ1-5	TGTGCCAGCAGCCTCGCACAGGGTTGCGAGGATCAGCCCCAGCATTTT	CASSLAQGCEDQPQHF
TRBV4-2	few	TRBD2	15	TRBJ2-7	TGTGCCAGCAGCCCCCGGGTGGGAGGGGTGCACGAGCAGTACTTC	CASSPRVGGVHEQYF
TRBV20-1	.	TRBD2	12	TRBJ2-3	TGCTCCGGGACTAGACGCACAGATACGCAGTATTTT	CSGTRRTDTQYF
TRBV6-2/TRBV6-3	few	.	13	TRBJ2-7	TGTGCCAGCAGTCCAGCCCCATCCTACGAGCAGTACTTC	CASSPAPSYEQYF
TRBV11-2	.	.	12	TRBJ2-4	TGTGCCAGCAGCTTAAACGAGGACATTCAGTACTTC	CASSLNEDIQYF
TRBV6-5	few	.	15	TRBJ2-2	TGTGCCAGCAGTTTCCAGCCGACTAACACCGGGGAGCTGTTTTTT	CASSFQPTNTGELFF
TRBV10-3	many	TRBD2	13	TRBJ2-1	TGTGCCATCAGTGAGATAGCGGGCAATGAGCAGTTCTTC	CAISEIAGNEQFF
TRBV7-9	few	.	17	TRBJ1-1	TGTGCCAGCAGCTTATGGAGCGGATTGGGAGGGAACACTGAAGCTTTCTTT	CASSLWSGLGGNTEAFF
TRBV4-2	.	TRBD2	17	TRBJ2-5	TGTGCCAGCAGCCAAGATGAGAGCGGCGGGAGTGGGAAGACCCAGTACTTC	CASSQDESGGSGKTQYF
TRBV6-5	few	.	17	TRBJ2-1	TGTGCCAGCAGTTACTCCTCCAGGGGAGGCTCCTACAATGAGCAGTTCTTC	CASSYSSRGGSYNEQFF